A selection of T cell receptor beta chains follows, all from one sample in a study of vaccination and CD4 T cells after COVID-19. Their antigens remain unidentified. TCRdb re-called the PCR reads with MiXCR, one entry per CDR3 protein. Altogether fewer than 9,500 distinct CDR3 sequences are present, roughly 57% being singletons, with the ten largest covering about 24%. Sequencing was performed on CD4+ T cells from blood, cultured in vitro. The receptors were gathered from a human donor who had recovered from COVID-19. The CDR3 runs from the conserved cysteine through the conserved F or W. A D gene is named only where the DNA matches it firmly. The size entry is marked missing in some rows and otherwise reads once, few, many or a size class.

d_call: NA
clone_size: NA
j_call: TRBJ2-2
v_call: TRBV7-3
cdr3_aa: CASSPSLSGGELFF
cdr3_nt: TGTGCCAGCAGCCCCTCCTTGTCGGGCGGGGAGCTGTTTTTT

d_call: TRBD1
clone_size: few
j_call: TRBJ1-5
v_call: TRBV6-1
cdr3_aa: CASQLGQGFNQPQHF
cdr3_nt: TGTGCCAGTCAACTAGGACAGGGGTTCAATCAGCCCCAGCATTTT

d_call: NA
clone_size: NA
j_call: TRBJ2-3
v_call: TRBV19
cdr3_aa: CASSTPVIDTQYF
cdr3_nt: TGTGCCAGTAGTACCCCCGTCATAGATACGCAGTATTTT

d_call: NA
clone_size: NA
j_call: TRBJ2-7
v_call: TRBV5-6
cdr3_aa: CASSLSKGRATYEQYF
cdr3_nt: TGTGCCAGCAGCTTGTCCAAGGGGCGAGCCACTTACGAGCAGTACTTC

d_call: NA
clone_size: few
j_call: TRBJ1-5
v_call: TRBV20-1
cdr3_aa: CSARLARDQPQHF
cdr3_nt: TGCAGTGCTAGACTCGCCCGGGATCAGCCCCAGCATTTT

d_call: TRBD1
clone_size: NA
j_call: TRBJ1-4
v_call: TRBV20-1
cdr3_aa: CSARTGGDEKLFF
cdr3_nt: TGCAGTGCTAGGACAGGGGGGGATGAAAAACTGTTTTTT

d_call: TRBD1
clone_size: NA
j_call: TRBJ1-5
v_call: TRBV7-2
cdr3_aa: CASSSGQGGQPQHF
cdr3_nt: TGTGCCAGCAGCTCGGGACAGGGTGGCCAGCCCCAGCATTTT

d_call: NA
clone_size: few
j_call: TRBJ2-7
v_call: TRBV6-1
cdr3_aa: CATRFDSTYEQYF
cdr3_nt: TGTGCCACCAGATTCGACAGCACCTACGAGCAGTACTTC

d_call: NA
clone_size: NA
j_call: TRBJ2-1
v_call: TRBV6-2/TRBV6-3
cdr3_aa: CASMSGTVRPPYNEQFF
cdr3_nt: TGTGCCAGCATGAGCGGGACAGTCCGTCCCCCCTACAATGAGCAGTTCTTC

d_call: NA
clone_size: NA
j_call: TRBJ1-6
v_call: TRBV12-3/TRBV12-4
cdr3_aa: CASSLDQGLNSPLHF
cdr3_nt: TGTGCCAGCAGTTTAGACCAGGGGTTGAATTCACCCCTCCACTTT

d_call: TRBD2
clone_size: NA
j_call: TRBJ2-1
v_call: TRBV7-8
cdr3_aa: CASSLTSGPYNEQFF
cdr3_nt: TGTGCCAGCAGCCTGACTAGCGGACCTTACAATGAGCAGTTCTTC

d_call: NA
clone_size: NA
j_call: TRBJ1-2
v_call: TRBV6-1
cdr3_aa: CASSRTAGLGYTF
cdr3_nt: TGTGCCAGCAGTCGGACCGCGGGGCTTGGCTACACCTTC

d_call: TRBD2
clone_size: NA
j_call: TRBJ2-5
v_call: TRBV7-3
cdr3_aa: CASSPSGGGETQYF
cdr3_nt: TGTGCCAGCAGCCCAAGCGGGGGGGGAGAGACCCAGTACTTC

d_call: NA
clone_size: NA
j_call: TRBJ2-3
v_call: TRBV6-1
cdr3_aa: CASRELATDTQYF
cdr3_nt: TGTGCCAGCAGGGAACTAGCTACAGATACGCAGTATTTT

d_call: TRBD2
clone_size: NA
j_call: TRBJ2-1
v_call: TRBV7-9
cdr3_aa: CATGRDNEQFF
cdr3_nt: TGTGCCACCGGGAGGGACAATGAGCAGTTCTTC

d_call: NA
clone_size: NA
j_call: TRBJ1-1
v_call: TRBV7-6
cdr3_aa: CASSFPGRKREAEAFF
cdr3_nt: TGTGCCAGCAGCTTTCCAGGGCGGAAGCGTGAGGCTGAAGCTTTCTTT